The T cell receptor beta chain under discussion was sequenced for a study of PD-1 blockade in classical Hodgkin lymphoma. Study results and limitations: Patients who responded completely had about the same baseline diversity as newly diagnosed patients. Significantly greater TCR diversity emerged by C4D1 in CD4+ cells but not CD8+ cells.

About this clone itself: As yet, its antigen is unknown.

Each patient relapsed following autologous stem cell transplantation, and prior brentuximab vedotin exposure differed. The V gene lost 3 bases and the J gene lost 3 bases, with 12 bases spanning the gap. Germline lookup yields CDR1 LNHDA and CDR2 SQIVND (reference sequence). The CDR3 spans 14 residues. The data were produced by immunoSEQ multiplex PCR, yet TCRdb's version contains in-frame clones alone and is incomplete. The table records roughly 150,000 clones, approximately 72% of them present only once. This chain links TRBV19 with TRBJ2-7; D is possibly TRBD1 (6 bases). The sequenced sample was peripheral blood mononuclear cells (PBMCs), obtained before the second cycle of nivolumab. This TCR was recovered from a human donor with classical Hodgkin lymphoma. CDR3 in DNA: TGTGCCAGTAGTATCTCGGGACACATCTACGAGCAGTACTTC. This encodes CASSISGHIYEQYF.